The T cell receptor beta chain under discussion was sequenced for a study of OX40 agonist ivuxolimab in advanced cancers. On the study more broadly: Checkpoint inhibitors had been given previously to approximately 41% of patients.

The method was immunoSEQ multiplex PCR; TCRdb's version includes in-frame clones alone and lacks a portion of them. The sample holds around 100,000 clones, approximately 90% seen once. V was clipped by 3 bases and J by 3 bases, with 3 bases between them. Germline assignment: CDR1 MNHNS and CDR2 SASEGT. This CDR3 comprises 11 residues. The chain recombines TRBV6-1 with TRBJ2-7; the D is unclear. The origin of this receptor is an adult with an advanced solid tumor such as melanoma, head and neck, liver or kidney cancer. The input for sequencing was CD4+ or CD8+ T cells sorted from blood, taken in a trial of the OX40 agonist ivuxolimab. CDR3 in DNA: TGTGCCAGCAGTGACTACTACGAGCAGTACTTC. This gives the protein CASSDYYEQYF.